This T cell receptor (beta chain) was found in a study of cytomegalovirus exposure and HLA in healthy donors. General study points: Many donors shared some public TCRs, even though most TCR sequences were rare. Reports credit the classifier with highly specific, highly sensitive diagnosis of cytomegalovirus status. Confirmation in vitro established that three CMV-associated chains were specific for CMV antigens.

To note about this clone: Its specificity is unknown.

Germline V CDR1 and CDR2: LNHDA, SQIVND (reference sequence). This CDR3 comprises 16 residues. Germline trimming cut 1 base from V and 8 bases from J; bases unmatched to any gene: 6. Sequencing used immunoSEQ multiplex PCR; TCRdb keeps in-frame clones, though not all of them. The data hold around 80,000 clones, with 90% to 95% observed a single time. The TCR sequence derives from a woman aged 18 to 35 in good health and CMV-seronegative. Input material: PBMCs. The J gene is TRBJ2-2, the V gene TRBV19; TRBD2 matches 11 bases. The chain's CDR3 is CASSIGLAGLLGELFF. The CDR3 DNA reads as TGTGCCAGTAGTATAGGACTAGCGGGGCTGCTGGGGGAGCTGTTTTTT.